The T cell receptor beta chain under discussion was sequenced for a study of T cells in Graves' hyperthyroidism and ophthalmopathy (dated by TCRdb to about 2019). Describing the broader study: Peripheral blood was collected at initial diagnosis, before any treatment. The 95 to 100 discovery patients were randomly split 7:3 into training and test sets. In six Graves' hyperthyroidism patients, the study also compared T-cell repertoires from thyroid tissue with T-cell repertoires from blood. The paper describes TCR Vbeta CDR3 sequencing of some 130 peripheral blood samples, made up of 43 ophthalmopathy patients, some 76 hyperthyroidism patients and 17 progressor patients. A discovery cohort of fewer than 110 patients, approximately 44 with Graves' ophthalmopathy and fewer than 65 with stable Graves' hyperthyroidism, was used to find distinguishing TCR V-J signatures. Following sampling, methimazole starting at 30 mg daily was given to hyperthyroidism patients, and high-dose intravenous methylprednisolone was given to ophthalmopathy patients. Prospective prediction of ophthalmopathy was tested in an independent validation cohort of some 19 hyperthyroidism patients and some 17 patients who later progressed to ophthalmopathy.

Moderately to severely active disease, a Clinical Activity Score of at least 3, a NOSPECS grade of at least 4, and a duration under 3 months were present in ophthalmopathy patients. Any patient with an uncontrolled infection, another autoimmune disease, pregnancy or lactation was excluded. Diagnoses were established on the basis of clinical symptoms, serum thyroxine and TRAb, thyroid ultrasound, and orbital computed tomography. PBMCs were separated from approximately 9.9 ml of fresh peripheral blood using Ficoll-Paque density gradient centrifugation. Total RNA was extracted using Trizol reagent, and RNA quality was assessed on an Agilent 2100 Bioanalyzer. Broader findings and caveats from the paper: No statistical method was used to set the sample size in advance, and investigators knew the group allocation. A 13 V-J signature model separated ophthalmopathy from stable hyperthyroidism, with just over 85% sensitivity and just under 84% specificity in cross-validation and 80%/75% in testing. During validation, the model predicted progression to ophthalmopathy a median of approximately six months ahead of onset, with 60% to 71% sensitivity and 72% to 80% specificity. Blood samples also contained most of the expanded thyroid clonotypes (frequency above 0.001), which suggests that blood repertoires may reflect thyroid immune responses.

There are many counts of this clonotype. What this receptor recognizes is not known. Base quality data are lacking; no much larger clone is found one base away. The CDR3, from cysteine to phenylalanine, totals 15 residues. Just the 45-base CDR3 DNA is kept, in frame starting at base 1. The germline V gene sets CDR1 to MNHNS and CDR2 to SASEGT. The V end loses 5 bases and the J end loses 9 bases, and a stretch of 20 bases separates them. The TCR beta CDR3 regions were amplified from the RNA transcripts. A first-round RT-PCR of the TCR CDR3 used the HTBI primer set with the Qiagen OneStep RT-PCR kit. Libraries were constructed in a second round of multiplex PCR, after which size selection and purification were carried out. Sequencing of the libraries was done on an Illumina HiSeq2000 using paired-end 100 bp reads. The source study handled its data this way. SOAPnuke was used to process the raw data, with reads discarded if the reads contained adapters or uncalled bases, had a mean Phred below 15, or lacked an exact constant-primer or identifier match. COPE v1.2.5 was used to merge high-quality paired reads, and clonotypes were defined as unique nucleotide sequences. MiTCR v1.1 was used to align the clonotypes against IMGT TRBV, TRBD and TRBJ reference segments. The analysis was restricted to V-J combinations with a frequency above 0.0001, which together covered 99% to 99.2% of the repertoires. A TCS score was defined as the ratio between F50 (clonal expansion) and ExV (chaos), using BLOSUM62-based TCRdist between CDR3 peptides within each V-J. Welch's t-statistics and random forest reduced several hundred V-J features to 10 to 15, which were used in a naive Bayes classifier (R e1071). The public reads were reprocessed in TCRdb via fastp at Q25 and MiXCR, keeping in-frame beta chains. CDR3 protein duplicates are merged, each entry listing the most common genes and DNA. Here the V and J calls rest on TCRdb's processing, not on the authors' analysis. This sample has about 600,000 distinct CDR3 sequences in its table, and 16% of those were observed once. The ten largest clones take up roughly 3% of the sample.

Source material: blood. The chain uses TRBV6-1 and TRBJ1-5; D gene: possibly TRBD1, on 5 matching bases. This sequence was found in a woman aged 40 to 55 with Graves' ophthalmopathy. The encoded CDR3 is CASSSGTHDISPQHF. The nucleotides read TGTGCCAGCAGTAGCGGGACCCACGACATCTCGCCCCAGCATTTT.